The 5 T cell receptor beta chains listed next were all sequenced from one sample in a study of shared clonotypes between healthy human individuals. Profiling relied on immunoSEQ multiplex PCR, and the TCRdb table lists in-frame clones only, not all of them. This sample has over a million clones, with approximately 96% found just once. Input material: naive CD4+ T cells sorted from blood. Subset meaning: CD45RA+ positively selected. The receptors here all came from a man aged 30-40 years in good health.

As regards this clone: Other DNA sequences in the sample encode the same CDR3. This chain links TRBV6-1 with TRBJ2-7; the D is unclear. V was cut by 5 bases and J by 2 bases, with 4 bases left in between. Germline-derived CDR1 and CDR2 are MNHNS and SASEGT. The CDR3 is 11 amino acids. The DNA for the CDR3 is TGTGCCAGCAGTCTGACCTACGAGCAGTACTTC. Amino acid sequence: CASSLTYEQYF.

Details on this clone: Other DNA sequences from this sample encode an identical CDR3 as well. The genes are TRBV7-9 and TRBJ2-1, with 8 bases lining up with TRBD1. Trimming removed 6 bases from V and 0 bases from J; junction bases left unmatched: 4. This CDR3 region has 15 residues. Germline-derived CDR1 and CDR2 are SEHNR and FQNEAQ (reference sequence). CDR3 nucleotide sequence: TGTGCCAGCAGTTCAGGACAGGGCTCCTACAATGAGCAGTTCTTC. Residues: CASSSGQGSYNEQFF.

J is TRBJ2-2 and V is TRBV10-3; 9 bases map to TRBD2. Germline CDR1 reads ENHRY; CDR2 reads SYGVKD. The CDR3 is 16 residues long. V dropped 7 bases and J dropped 4; count of bases not matched to a gene: 10. The DNA for the CDR3 is TGTGCCATCAACGAGGGATTAGCGGGAGCCACCGGGGAGCTGTTTTTT. This codes for CAINEGLAGATGELFF.

The J gene is TRBJ1-4, the V gene TRBV7-2; D is ambiguous. Germline V lookup: CDR1 SGHTA, CDR2 FQGNSA. The CDR3 extends over 16 amino acids. V gave up 6 bases and J gave up 2 bases, with 16 bases separating them. The CDR3 here is CASSREARPTNEKLFF. As DNA, the CDR3 is TGTGCCAGCAGTCGCGAGGCCCGCCCCACTAATGAAAAACTGTTTTTT.

V gene TRBV28 combines with J gene TRBJ2-3, with D perhaps matching TRBD1 or TRBD2 (5 bases each). Between the trimmed V and J ends, which lost 4 bases and 2 bases, there was a span of 19 bases. The CDR3 is 17 residues long. CDR1 MDHEN and CDR2 SYDVKM come from the germline V gene. CDR3 protein: CASSSTGAPRNTDTQYF. The CDR3, as DNA: TGTGCCAGCAGTTCAACCGGGGCCCCGAGAAACACAGATACGCAGTATTTT.